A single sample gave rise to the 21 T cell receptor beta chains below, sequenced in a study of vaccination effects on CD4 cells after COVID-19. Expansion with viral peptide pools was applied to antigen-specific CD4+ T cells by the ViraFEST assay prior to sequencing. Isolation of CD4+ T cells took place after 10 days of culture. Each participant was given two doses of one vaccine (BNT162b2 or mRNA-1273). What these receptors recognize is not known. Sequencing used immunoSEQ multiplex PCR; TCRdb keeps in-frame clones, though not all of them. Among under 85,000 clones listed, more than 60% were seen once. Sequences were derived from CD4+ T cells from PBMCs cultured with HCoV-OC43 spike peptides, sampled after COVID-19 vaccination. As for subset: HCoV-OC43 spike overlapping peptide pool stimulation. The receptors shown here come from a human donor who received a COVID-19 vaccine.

CDR3 loop: CASSGIINTGELFF. CDR3 DNA: TGTGCCAGTTCAGGGATCATAAACACCGGGGAGCTGTTTTTT. V and J are TRBV9 and TRBJ2-2; maybe TRBD1 (5 bases). This CDR3 has 14 amino acids. The germline CDR1 and CDR2 sequences are SGDLS and YYNGEE. V was clipped by 8 bases and J by 2 bases, with 13 bases between them. Complete variable domain (other parts from reference TRBV9 and TRBJ2-2): DSGVTQTPKHLITATGQRVTLRCSPRSGDLSVYWYQQSLDQGLQFLIQYYNGEERAKGNILERFSAQQFPDLHSELNLSSLELGDSALYFCASSGIINTGELFFGEGSRLTVL.

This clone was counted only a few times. The CDR3 coding sequence is TGTGCCAGCAGCTTTAGCACAGATACGCAGTATTTT. Protein: CASSFSTDTQYF. V is TRBV7-2 and J is TRBJ2-3, with D unresolved. V was cut by 3 bases and J by 0 bases, with 1 base left in between. CDR3 length: 12 residues. Germline lookup yields CDR1 SGHTA and CDR2 FQGNSA.

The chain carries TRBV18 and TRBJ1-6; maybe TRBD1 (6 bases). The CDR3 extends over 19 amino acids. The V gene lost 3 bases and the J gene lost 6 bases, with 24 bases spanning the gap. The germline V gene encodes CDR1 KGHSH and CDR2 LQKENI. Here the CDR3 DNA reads TGTGCCAGCTCACCCACCGTTGGTTATGGCGACAGGCCTAATTCACCCCTCCACTTT. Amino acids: CASSPTVGYGDRPNSPLHF.

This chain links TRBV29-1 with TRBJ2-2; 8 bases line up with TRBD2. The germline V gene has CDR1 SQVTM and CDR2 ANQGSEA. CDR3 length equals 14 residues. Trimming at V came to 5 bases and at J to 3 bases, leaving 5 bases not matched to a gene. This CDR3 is CSVSGGLYTGELFF. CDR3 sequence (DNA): TGCAGCGTTAGCGGGGGACTTTACACCGGGGAGCTGTTTTTT.

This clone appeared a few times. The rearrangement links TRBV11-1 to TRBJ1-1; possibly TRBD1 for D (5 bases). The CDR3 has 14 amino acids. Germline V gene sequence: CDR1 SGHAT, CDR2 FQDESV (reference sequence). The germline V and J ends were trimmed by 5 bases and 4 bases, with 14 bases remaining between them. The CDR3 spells CASSVIQGSTEAFF. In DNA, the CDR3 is TGTGCCAGCAGCGTGATCCAGGGTAGCACTGAAGCTTTCTTT.

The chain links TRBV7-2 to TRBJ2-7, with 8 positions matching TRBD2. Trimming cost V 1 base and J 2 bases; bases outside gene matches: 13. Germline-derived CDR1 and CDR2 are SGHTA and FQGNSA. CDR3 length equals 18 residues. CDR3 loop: CASSLVPREGVSPYEQYV. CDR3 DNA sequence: TGTGCCAGCAGCTTAGTACCCCGGGAGGGGGTATCCCCCTACGAGCAGTACGTC.

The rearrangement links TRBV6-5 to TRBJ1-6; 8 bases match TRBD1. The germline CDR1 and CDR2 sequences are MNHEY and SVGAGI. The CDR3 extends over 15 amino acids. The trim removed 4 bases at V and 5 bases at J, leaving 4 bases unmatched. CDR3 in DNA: TGTGCCAGCAGTTCATTGGACAGGGATAATTCACCCCTCCACTTT. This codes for CASSSLDRDNSPLHF.

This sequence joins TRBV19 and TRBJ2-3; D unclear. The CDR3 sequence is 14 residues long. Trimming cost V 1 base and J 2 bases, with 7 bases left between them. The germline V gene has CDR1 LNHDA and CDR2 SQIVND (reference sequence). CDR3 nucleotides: TGTGCCAGTAGTATAGTTAAGTCCACAGATACGCAGTATTTT. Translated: CASSIVKSTDTQYF.

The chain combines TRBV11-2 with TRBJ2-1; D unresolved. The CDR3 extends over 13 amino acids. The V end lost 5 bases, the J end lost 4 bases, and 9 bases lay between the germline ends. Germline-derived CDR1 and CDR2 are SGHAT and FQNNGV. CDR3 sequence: CASSLRPYNEQFF. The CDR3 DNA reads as TGTGCCAGCAGCCTCCGGCCATACAATGAGCAGTTCTTC.

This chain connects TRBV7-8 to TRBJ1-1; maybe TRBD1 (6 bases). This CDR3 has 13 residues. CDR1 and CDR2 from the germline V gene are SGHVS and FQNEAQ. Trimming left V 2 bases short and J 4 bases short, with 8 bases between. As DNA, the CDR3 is TGTGCCAGCAGCTTAACAGGGATCACTGAAGCTTTCTTT. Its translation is CASSLTGITEAFF.

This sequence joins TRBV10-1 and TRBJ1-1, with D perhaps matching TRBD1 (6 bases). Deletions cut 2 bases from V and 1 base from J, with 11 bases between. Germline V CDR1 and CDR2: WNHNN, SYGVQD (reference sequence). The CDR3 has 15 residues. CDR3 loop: CASSELAGANTEAFF. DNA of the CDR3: TGCGCCAGCAGTGAGCTGGCAGGGGCGAACACTGAAGCTTTCTTT.

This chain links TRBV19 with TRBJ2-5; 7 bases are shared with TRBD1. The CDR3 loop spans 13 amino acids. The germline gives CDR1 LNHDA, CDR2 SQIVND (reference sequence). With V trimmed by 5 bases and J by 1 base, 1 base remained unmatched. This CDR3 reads CASSWDSQETQYF. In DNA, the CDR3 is TGTGCCAGTAGTTGGGACAGCCAAGAGACCCAGTACTTC.

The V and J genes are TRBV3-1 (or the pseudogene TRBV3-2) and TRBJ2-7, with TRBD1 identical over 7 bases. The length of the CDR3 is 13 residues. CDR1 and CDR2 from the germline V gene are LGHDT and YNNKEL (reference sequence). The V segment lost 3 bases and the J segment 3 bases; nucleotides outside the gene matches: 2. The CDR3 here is CASSHRDSYEQYV. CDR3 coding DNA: TGTGCCAGCAGCCACCGGGACAGCTACGAGCAGTACGTC.

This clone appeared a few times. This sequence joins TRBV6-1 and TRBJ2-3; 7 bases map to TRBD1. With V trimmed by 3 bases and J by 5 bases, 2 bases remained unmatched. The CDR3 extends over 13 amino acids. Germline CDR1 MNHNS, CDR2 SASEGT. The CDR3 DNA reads TGTGCCAGCAGTGATTGGGACAGAGATACGCAGTATTTT. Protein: CASSDWDRDTQYF.

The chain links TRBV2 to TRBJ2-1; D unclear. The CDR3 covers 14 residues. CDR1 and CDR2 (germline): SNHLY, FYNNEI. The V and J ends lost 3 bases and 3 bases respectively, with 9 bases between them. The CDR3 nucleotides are TGTGCCAGCAGTGACCGTACCTACTACAATGAGCAGTTCTTC. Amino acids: CASSDRTYYNEQFF. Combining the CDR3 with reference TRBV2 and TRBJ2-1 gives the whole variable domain EPEVTQTPSHQVTQMGQEVILRCVPISNHLYFYWYRQILGQKVEFLVSFYNNEISEKSEIFDDQFSVERPDGSNFTLKIRSTKLEDSAMYFCASSDRTYYNEQFFGPGTRLTVL.

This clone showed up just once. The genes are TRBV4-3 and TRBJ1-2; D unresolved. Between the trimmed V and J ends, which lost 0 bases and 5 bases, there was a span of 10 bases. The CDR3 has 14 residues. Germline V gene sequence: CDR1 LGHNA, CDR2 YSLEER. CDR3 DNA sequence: TGCGCCAGCAGCCAAGATCGTTCAGCATATGGCTACACCTTC. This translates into CASSQDRSAYGYTF.

CDR3 amino acids: CATSDFRGGADTQYF. CDR3 in DNA: TGTGCCACCAGTGATTTTAGGGGGGGCGCAGATACGCAGTATTTT. This chain connects TRBV24-1 to TRBJ2-3; D may be TRBD2 (7 bases). The CDR3 length is 15 residues. Germline values: CDR1 KGHDR, CDR2 SFDVKD. The V end was cut by 1 base, the J end by 4 bases, with 11 bases between.

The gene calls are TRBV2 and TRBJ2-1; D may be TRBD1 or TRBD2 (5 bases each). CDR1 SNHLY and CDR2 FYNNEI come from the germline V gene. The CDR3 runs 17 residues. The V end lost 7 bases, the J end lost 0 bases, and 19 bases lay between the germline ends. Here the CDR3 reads CASINSPGRTSYNEQFF. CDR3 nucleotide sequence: TGTGCCAGCATAAACTCACCGGGACGGACCTCCTACAATGAGCAGTTCTTC.

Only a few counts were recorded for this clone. This CDR3 is CASSLQGFGELFF. The CDR3 DNA reads TGTGCCAGCAGCTTACAGGGCTTCGGGGAGCTGTTTTTT. The chain links TRBV7-2 to TRBJ2-2, with D possibly TRBD1 on 5 matching bases. Trimming stripped 2 bases from V and 7 bases from J, with 8 bases between. CDR3 length equals 13 residues. Germline V lookup: CDR1 SGHTA, CDR2 FQGNSA. Full variable domain (remainder filled in from reference TRBV7-2 and TRBJ2-2): GAGVSQSPSNKVTEKGKDVELRCDPISGHTALYWYRQSLGQGLEFLIYFQGNSAPDKSGLPSDRFSAERTGGSVSTLTIQRTQQEDSAVYLCASSLQGFGELFFGEGSRLTVL.

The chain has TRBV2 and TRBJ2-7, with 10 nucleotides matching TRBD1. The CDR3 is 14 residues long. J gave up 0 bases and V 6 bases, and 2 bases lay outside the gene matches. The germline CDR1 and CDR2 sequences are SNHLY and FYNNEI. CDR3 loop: CASRGQGNSYEQYV. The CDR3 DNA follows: TGTGCCAGCAGGGGACAGGGGAACTCCTACGAGCAGTACGTC.

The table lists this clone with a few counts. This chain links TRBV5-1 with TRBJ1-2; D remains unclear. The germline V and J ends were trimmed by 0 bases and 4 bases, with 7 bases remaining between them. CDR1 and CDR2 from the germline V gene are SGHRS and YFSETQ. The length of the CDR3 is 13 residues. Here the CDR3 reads CASSLDRIYGYTF. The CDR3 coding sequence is TGCGCCAGCAGCTTGGATCGAATCTATGGCTACACCTTC.